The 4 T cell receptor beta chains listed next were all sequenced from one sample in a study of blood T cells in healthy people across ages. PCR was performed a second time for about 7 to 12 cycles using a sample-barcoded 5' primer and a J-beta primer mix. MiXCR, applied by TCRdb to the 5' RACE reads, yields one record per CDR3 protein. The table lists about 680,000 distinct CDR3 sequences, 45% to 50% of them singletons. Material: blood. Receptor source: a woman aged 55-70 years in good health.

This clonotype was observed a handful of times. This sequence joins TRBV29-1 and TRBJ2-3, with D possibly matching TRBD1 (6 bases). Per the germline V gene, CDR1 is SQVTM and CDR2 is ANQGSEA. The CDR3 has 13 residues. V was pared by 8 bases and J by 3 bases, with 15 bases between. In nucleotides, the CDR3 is TGCAGCCTAGTCAGGGGCGAGACAGATACGCAGTATTTT. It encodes CSLVRGETDTQYF.

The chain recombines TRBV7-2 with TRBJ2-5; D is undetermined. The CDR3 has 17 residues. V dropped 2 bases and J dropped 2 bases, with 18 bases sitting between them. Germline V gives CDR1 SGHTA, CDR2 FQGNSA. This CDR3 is CASSLFSRKTSQETQYF. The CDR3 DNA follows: TGTGCCAGCAGCTTATTCTCGAGGAAAACAAGTCAAGAGACCCAGTACTTC.

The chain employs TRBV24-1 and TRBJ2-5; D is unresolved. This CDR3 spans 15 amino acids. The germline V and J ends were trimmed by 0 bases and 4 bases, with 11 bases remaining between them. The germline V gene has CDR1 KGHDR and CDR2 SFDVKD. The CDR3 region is CATSDLQGSGETQYF. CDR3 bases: TGTGCCACCAGTGATTTGCAAGGGTCTGGAGAGACCCAGTACTTC.

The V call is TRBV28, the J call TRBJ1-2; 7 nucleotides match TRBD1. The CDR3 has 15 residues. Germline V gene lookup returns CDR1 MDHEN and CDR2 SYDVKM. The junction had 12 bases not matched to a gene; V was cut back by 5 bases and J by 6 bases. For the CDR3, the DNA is TGTGCCAGCAGTGACCTAAGACAGGGTCCAAATGGCTACACCTTC. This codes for CASSDLRQGPNGYTF.